The 10 T cell receptor beta chains in this list originate from one sample, sequenced in a study of cytomegalovirus exposure and HLA in healthy donors. Repertoires were generated with immunoSEQ multiplex PCR, while TCRdb's copy carries only in-frame clones and drops some. The table records 150,000 to 200,000 clones, about three quarters of them present only once. Sequenced: PBMCs. All receptors come from a woman in her 30s in good health and CMV-seronegative.

The chain employs TRBV25-1 and TRBJ2-7; maybe TRBD1 (7 bases). The V and J ends lost 4 bases and 2 bases respectively, with 12 bases between them. The CDR3 totals 14 residues. From germline, CDR1 is MGHDK and CDR2 SYGVNS. The CDR3 loop is CASSGGDSTYEQYF. For the CDR3, the DNA is TGTGCCAGCAGTGGGGGGGACAGTACCTACGAGCAGTACTTC.

This rearrangement joins TRBV19 to TRBJ2-1; D might be TRBD2 (5 bases). CDR1 is LNHDA, CDR2 SQIVND, per germline (reference sequence). The CDR3 contains 14 residues. The germline V and J ends were trimmed by 1 base and 7 bases, with 11 bases remaining between them. This CDR3 is CASSIVRGKNEQFF. The CDR3 DNA follows: TGTGCCAGTAGTATAGTTCGGGGTAAGAATGAGCAGTTCTTC.

CDR3 amino acids: CSVEGGALAKNIQYF. The CDR3 region has the DNA TGCAGCGTTGAAGGGGGAGCTCTAGCCAAAAACATTCAGTACTTC. This chain uses TRBV29-1 with TRBJ2-4; perhaps TRBD2 as D (5 bases). Germline V CDR1 and CDR2: SQVTM, ANQGSEA. Trimming left V 1 base short and J 0 bases short, with 10 bases between. This CDR3 region has 15 residues.

The V gene is TRBV7-2, the J gene TRBJ2-3, with 16 bases lining up with TRBD2. This CDR3 comprises 19 residues. CDR1 is SGHTA and CDR2 is FQGNSA in the germline V gene. Trimming took 5 bases from V and 2 from J; bases not matched to a gene: 10. This chain's CDR3 is CASSRQGLAGGRATDTQYF. The DNA for the CDR3 is TGTGCCAGCAGCCGTCAGGGACTAGCGGGAGGGAGGGCCACAGATACGCAGTATTTT.

The chain carries TRBV28 and TRBJ1-3, with 10 bases matching TRBD1. Per the germline V gene, CDR1 is MDHEN and CDR2 is SYDVKM. The CDR3 has 16 amino acids. V shed 0 bases, J shed 7 bases, and the junction held 6 bases outside the gene matches. The CDR3 DNA is TGTGCCAGCAGTTTATGGACAGGGGGCATGGGGAACACCATATATTTT. It is translated as CASSLWTGGMGNTIYF.

The genes are TRBV6-5 and TRBJ1-2, with 9 bases identical to TRBD1. Trimming took 6 bases from V and 0 from J; bases not matched to a gene: 5. Per the germline V gene, CDR1 is MNHEY and CDR2 is SVGAGI. The length of the CDR3 is 15 residues. The CDR3 region is CASRVGTGPNYGYTF. The DNA of the CDR3 is TGTGCCAGCAGGGTCGGGACAGGGCCTAACTATGGCTACACCTTC.

The rearrangement links TRBV27 to TRBJ2-1; D is unclear. Trimming removed 3 bases from V and 2 bases from J, with 8 bases in between. CDR3 length equals 14 residues. The germline V gene has CDR1 MNHEY and CDR2 SMNVEV (reference sequence). The CDR3 DNA is TGTGCCAGCAGTTTGTGGCAGGCCTACAATGAGCAGTTCTTC. This gives the protein CASSLWQAYNEQFF.

V usage is TRBV2 and J usage is TRBJ2-2, with 7 nucleotides matching TRBD1. Germline V gives CDR1 SNHLY, CDR2 FYNNEI. J gave up 4 bases and V 2 bases, and 4 bases lay outside the gene matches. CDR3 length: 15 amino acids. The CDR3 region has the DNA TGTGCCAGCAGTGAAACAGGGGTGGTCACCGGGGAGCTGTTTTTT. Amino acid sequence: CASSETGVVTGELFF.

The chain combines TRBV27 with TRBJ1-2; 7 bases agree with TRBD1. The CDR3 runs to 14 residues. Per germline, CDR1 MNHEY and CDR2 SMNVEV (reference sequence). The V segment lost 2 bases and the J segment 4 bases; nucleotides outside the gene matches: 4. CDR3 region: CASSLRDSVYGYTF. DNA of the CDR3: TGTGCCAGCAGTTTAAGGGACAGCGTCTATGGCTACACCTTC.

This clone has only a few counts. The genes are TRBV13 and TRBJ1-1, with D possibly matching TRBD1 (5 bases). Trimming stripped 4 bases from V and 0 bases from J, with 21 bases between. Germline CDR1 reads PRHDT; CDR2 reads FYEKMQ (reference sequence). The CDR3 runs 18 residues. CDR3 nucleotides: TGTGCCAGCAGCTCATACACGACAGTAAGAGGAGTGAACACTGAAGCTTTCTTT. It encodes CASSSYTTVRGVNTEAFF.